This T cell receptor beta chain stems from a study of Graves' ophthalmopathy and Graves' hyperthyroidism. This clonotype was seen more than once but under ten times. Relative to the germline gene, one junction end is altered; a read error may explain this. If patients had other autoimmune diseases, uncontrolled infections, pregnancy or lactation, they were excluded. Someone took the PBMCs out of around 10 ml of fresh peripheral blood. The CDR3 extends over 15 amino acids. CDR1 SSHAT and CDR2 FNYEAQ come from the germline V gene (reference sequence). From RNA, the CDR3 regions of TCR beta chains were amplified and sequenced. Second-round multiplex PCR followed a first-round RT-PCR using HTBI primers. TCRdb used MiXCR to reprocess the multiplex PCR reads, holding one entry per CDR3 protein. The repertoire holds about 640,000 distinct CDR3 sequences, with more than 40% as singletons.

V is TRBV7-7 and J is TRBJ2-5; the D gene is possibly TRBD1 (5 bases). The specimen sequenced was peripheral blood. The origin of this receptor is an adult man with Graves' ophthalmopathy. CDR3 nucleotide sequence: TGTGCTAGCAGCTTAAGGGGTGGGCTACAAGAGACCCAGTACTTC. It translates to CASSLRGGLQETQYF.